Listed below are T cell receptor beta chains from one sample, sequenced in a study of blood T cell repertoires in COVID-19. Sequenced by immunoSEQ multiplex PCR; TCRdb stores in-frame clones only, minus some. The profile shows 250,000 to 300,000 clones, less than 90% of them singletons. The material sequenced was peripheral blood. The receptors stem from an older woman with COVID-19, enrolled during active disease. Both conserved end residues are part of each CDR3. D genes are given only for firm matches. A row's size may be missing; if present it is once, few, many or a size class.

v_gene	abundance	d_gene	j_gene	CDR3nt	CDR3aa
TRBV6-4	many	.	TRBJ2-2	TGTGCCAGCAGTGACGGACTGGCGAACACCGGGGAGCTGTTTTTT	CASSDGLANTGELFF
TRBV27	.	.	TRBJ1-1	TGTGCCAGCAGTTTCCCAGGGAACACTGAAGCTTTCTTT	CASSFPGNTEAFF
TRBV2	.	.	TRBJ1-2	TGTGCCAGCAGGGGGGGTACAGCCAACTATGGCTACACCTTC	CASRGGTANYGYTF
TRBV9	.	.	TRBJ1-6	TGTGCCAGCAGCGTAGGAGTCAGAGGCACCTATAATTCACCCCTCCACTTT	CASSVGVRGTYNSPLHF
TRBV3-1/TRBV3-2	.	TRBD1	TRBJ2-7	TGTGCCAGCAGCTCATGGACAGGCAATTTCCAGCAGTACTTC	CASSSWTGNFQQYF
TRBV10-3	.	.	TRBJ1-6	TGTGCCATCAGTGGAGAACGTAATTCACCCCTCCACTTT	CAISGERNSPLHF
TRBV2	.	.	TRBJ1-1	TGTGCCAGCAGTGCCGGGACTGAAGCTTTCTTT	CASSAGTEAFF
TRBV19	once	TRBD2	TRBJ2-1	TGTGCCAGTACCCCGGGAGCGGGGGCCTACAATGAGCAGTTCTTC	CASTPGAGAYNEQFF
TRBV27	.	.	TRBJ1-4	TGTGCCAGCAGTACGGACGGGGGGCCCTCCACTAATGAAAAACTGTTTTTT	CASSTDGGPSTNEKLFF
TRBV19	.	TRBD1	TRBJ2-1	TGTGCCAGTAGTCAGACAGGGTTCCAATACAATGAGCAGTTCTTC	CASSQTGFQYNEQFF
TRBV25-1	.	TRBD1	TRBJ2-7	TGTGCCAGCAGTGACCCCCGGGACAGCACTTACGAGCAGTACTTC	CASSDPRDSTYEQYF
TRBV30	once	TRBD2	TRBJ2-5	TGTGCCTGGAGAGAAAAGGGACTAGCGGGGAGGGGTGAGACCCAGTACTTC	CAWREKGLAGRGETQYF
TRBV2	.	TRBD1	TRBJ2-3	TGTGCCAGCAGTGAGGGACCGGACAGGGATACGCAGTATTTT	CASSEGPDRDTQYF
TRBV5-5	.	TRBD1	TRBJ2-3	TGTGCCAGCAGCTCGGACAGGGGTTTCGGAGATACGCAGTATTTT	CASSSDRGFGDTQYF
TRBV5-1	.	.	TRBJ2-5	TGCGCCAGCAGCTTGGGCCAGGAGACCCAGTACTTC	CASSLGQETQYF
TRBV5-1	.	.	TRBJ2-1	TGCGCCAGCAGCTTGGACAGGGCGATCAATGAGCAGTTCTTC	CASSLDRAINEQFF
TRBV6-5	many	.	TRBJ1-2	TGTGCCAGCAGTTACTCGATCCAGACAGTAGGAGGCTACACCTTC	CASSYSIQTVGGYTF
TRBV6-2/TRBV6-3	.	.	TRBJ1-5	TGTGCCAGCAGTTACGGACGGGGCCGGGGGGGCCAGCCCCAGCATTTT	CASSYGRGRGGQPQHF
TRBV7-2	.	TRBD1	TRBJ1-4	TGTGCCAGCAGCTTTAAGGTGGGACAGGGGCGAGAAAAACTGTTTTTT	CASSFKVGQGREKLFF
TRBV10-3	few	.	TRBJ2-1	TGTGCCATCAGTGAGTCTCCGGGCTCCTACAATGAGCAGTTCTTC	CAISESPGSYNEQFF
TRBV6-5	once	.	TRBJ2-7	TGTGCCAGCAGTTACGACAGAGCCTACGAGCAGTACTTC	CASSYDRAYEQYF
TRBV5-6	.	TRBD1	TRBJ1-2	TGTGCCAGCAGCTTGTACAGGGGCGATGGCTACACCTTC	CASSLYRGDGYTF
TRBV18	once	TRBD1	TRBJ1-4	TGTGCCAGCTCACCACGATCAGGGGGCGAAGAAAAACTGTTTTTT	CASSPRSGGEEKLFF
TRBV10-3	once	.	TRBJ1-2	TGTGCCATCAGTGAGTCTAATAACTATGGCTACACCTTC	CAISESNNYGYTF
TRBV18	.	TRBD1	TRBJ1-1	TGTGCCAGCTCGCCGACAGGGACTGAAGCTTTCTTT	CASSPTGTEAFF
TRBV21-1	.	.	TRBJ2-7	TGTGCCAGCAGCAAAGCACCCCTAGCGGTCGGGTCCTACGAGCAGTACTTC	CASSKAPLAVGSYEQYF
TRBV27	once	.	TRBJ1-2	TGTGCCAGCAGTTTAACCAGAAACTATGGCTACACCTTC	CASSLTRNYGYTF
TRBV9	once	.	TRBJ2-2	TGTGCCAGCAGCGTAGCTCGTACCGGGGAGCTGTTTTTT	CASSVARTGELFF
TRBV6-6	.	.	TRBJ2-7	TGTGCCAGCAGTTACAACTCAGGGGAGCAGTACTTC	CASSYNSGEQYF
TRBV5-6	few	.	TRBJ2-7	TGTGCCAGCAGCTTGGAGTTAGGCCAGGGCTACGAGCAGTACTTC	CASSLELGQGYEQYF
TRBV24-1	.	TRBD1	TRBJ1-1	TGTGCCACCAGTGTACAGGGGGGAACTGAAGCTTTCTTT	CATSVQGGTEAFF
TRBV6-5	.	TRBD1	TRBJ1-2	TGTGCCAGCCTTTACCGGACAGGGTCCCATGGCTACACCTTC	CASLYRTGSHGYTF
TRBV7-3	.	.	TRBJ2-3	TGTGCCAGCAGCCTAAGGGGGGACTCTACCACCAAGTATTTT	CASSLRGDSTTKYF
TRBV5-1	.	.	TRBJ2-3	TGCGCCAGCAGCTTGGACAGTAGCACAGATACGCAGTATTTT	CASSLDSSTDTQYF
TRBV3-1/TRBV3-2	.	TRBD2	TRBJ2-3	TGTGCCAGCAGCCCTCTAGCGGGGGTCACAGATACGCAGTATTTT	CASSPLAGVTDTQYF
TRBV7-6	.	TRBD1	TRBJ2-1	TGTGCCAGCAGCTTGGACCTCAGGGGGCCCTCCTACAATGAGCAGTTCTTC	CASSLDLRGPSYNEQFF